The clone carrying this TCR beta chain was counted only a few times. These data belong to a study of sequential checkpoint blockade in melanoma. V trimming: 4 bases; J trimming: 3 bases; junction bases outside the gene matches: 5. The CDR3 is made up of 14 amino acids. Germline CDR1 and CDR2: SEHNR and FQNEAQ (reference sequence). Data came from immunoSEQ multiplex PCR; TCRdb stores just in-frame clones and leaves some out. This sample has 18,000 or so clones; around 70% occur once, and the top ten carry approximately 20%. Documented treatment: randomized to nivolumab then ipilimumab (arm A) or the reverse (arm B). Live CD3+CD8+ CD19− CD56− cells were sorted from PBMCs.

V is TRBV7-9 and J is TRBJ1-1, with TRBD1 matching 7 bases. The source was CD8+ T cells sorted from blood (inferred from file names), collected from a patient given nivolumab and ipilimumab in sequence. The sequence came from a human donor with melanoma. The CDR3: CASSSTGLHTEAFF. In nucleotides, the CDR3 is TGTGCCAGCAGCTCGACAGGGCTGCACACTGAAGCTTTCTTT.